The T cell receptor (beta chain) described here comes from a study of T-cell memory formation after mild COVID-19. The V end lost 0 bases, the J end lost 1 base, and 7 bases lay between the germline ends. The CDR3 totals 14 residues. From germline, CDR1 is SGHRS and CDR2 YFSETQ. TCRdb fed the 5' RACE reads into MiXCR, producing one record per CDR3 protein. Among about 160,000 distinct CDR3 sequences, 25% to 40% were seen once, and the ten largest hold around 12%. This clonotype was obtained from an adult woman who had mild COVID-19 (a few samples of this study predate the infection). Cell type and time point are not known. The V gene is TRBV5-1, the J gene TRBJ1-1; D remains unclear. Sequencing was performed on PBMCs or a T cell subset sorted from them (not recorded which). CDR3 residues: CASSLAERNTEAFF. The CDR3 DNA follows: TGCGCCAGCAGCTTGGCCGAGCGGAACACTGAAGCTTTCTTT.